This T cell receptor beta chain was captured in a study of blood T cell repertoires in COVID-19. Study-wide context: Sites across the United States, Italy and Spain contributed samples from acute and convalescent COVID-19.

Germline CDR1 is GTSNPN and CDR2 is SVGIG (reference sequence). The CDR3 covers 14 residues. V gave up 2 bases and J gave up 7 bases; unmatched junction bases: 11. This clone was detected a few times. Produced via immunoSEQ multiplex PCR; TCRdb's table is partial and in-frame only. The profile covers fewer than 350,000 clones, with 75% to 95% appearing a single time and 6.8% taken by the ten largest. Seattle enrolled patients during active infection and tracked them longitudinally. J is TRBJ2-7 and V is TRBV30; 7 bases line up with TRBD1. This TCR came from a woman aged 25 to 39 with COVID-19, enrolled during active disease. Sequencing was done on a sample of peripheral blood. The CDR3 DNA follows: TGTGCCTGGAGTCCCGGGGACAGAGTTGGGGAGCAGTACTTC. As protein: CAWSPGDRVGEQYF.